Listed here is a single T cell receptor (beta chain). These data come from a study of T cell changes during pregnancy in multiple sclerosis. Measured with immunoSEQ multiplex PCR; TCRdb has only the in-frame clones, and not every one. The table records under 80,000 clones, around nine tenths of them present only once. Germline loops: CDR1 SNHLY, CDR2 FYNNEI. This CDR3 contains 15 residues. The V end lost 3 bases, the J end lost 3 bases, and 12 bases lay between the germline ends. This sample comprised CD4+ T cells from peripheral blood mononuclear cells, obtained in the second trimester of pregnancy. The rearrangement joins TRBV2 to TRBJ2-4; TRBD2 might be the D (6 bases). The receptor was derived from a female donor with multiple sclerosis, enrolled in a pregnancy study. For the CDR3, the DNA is TGTGCCAGCAGTGACTCCGGGGGTGGCAAAAACATTCAGTACTTC. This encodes CASSDSGGGKNIQYF. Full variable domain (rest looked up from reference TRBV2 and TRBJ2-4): EPEVTQTPSHQVTQMGQEVILRCVPISNHLYFYWYRQILGQKVEFLVSFYNNEISEKSEIFDDQFSVERPDGSNFTLKIRSTKLEDSAMYFCASSDSGGGKNIQYFGAGTRLSVL.